This TCR beta chain is from a study of blood T cell repertoires in COVID-19. Per the study methods: Nucleated cell number was recorded as an estimate derived from reference gene primer amplification. Profiling relied on immunoSEQ multiplex PCR, and the TCRdb table lists in-frame clones only, not all of them. That table is the source of V, J and clone size, and D and trimming were worked out from the DNA. The data show around 220,000 clones, 65% to 80% seen once. J was trimmed by 5 bases and V by 5 bases; bases with no gene match: 5. The CDR3 is 14 amino acids. CDR1 and CDR2 (germline): LNHDA, SQIVND (reference sequence).

This sequence was found in a woman aged 40-49 years with active or convalescent COVID-19. The chain is built from TRBV19 and TRBJ2-3; 9 nucleotides agree with TRBD1. Sample: peripheral blood. In DNA, the CDR3 is TGTGCCAGTAGTCAACAGGGGGCTGTAGATACGCAGTATTTT. It is translated as CASSQQGAVDTQYF.